Reported below is one TCR beta chain. Antigen unknown. Other DNA sequences from this sample encode an identical CDR3 as well. From germline, CDR1 is GTSNPN and CDR2 SVGIG (reference sequence). CDR3 length: 14 residues. V shed 1 base and J 4 bases; nucleotides not matched to a gene: 4. Clones were read by immunoSEQ multiplex PCR, and TCRdb kept only the in-frame ones, dropping some. This sample has about a million clones, with 65% to 75% found just once. The data stem from a study of shared clonotypes between healthy human individuals. The overall study: Ranging from 18 to 49 in age, donors were two women and a few men. Study-wide findings and caveats: Among the subsets, naive ones generally showed larger estimated richness than memory ones.

The healthy adult donors were HIV-negative and reported no recent acute infections or vaccinations. Sample: memory CD4+ T cells sorted from blood. Subset defined: CD45RA-negative fraction. This chain connects TRBV30 to TRBJ1-5; 7 nucleotides line up with TRBD1. The TCR was taken from a man younger than 30 in good health. CDR3 residues: CAWSAGTANQPQHF. The CDR3 DNA follows: TGTGCCTGGAGTGCCGGGACAGCGAATCAGCCCCAGCATTTT.